This TCR beta chain is from a study of ipilimumab plus nivolumab after autologous stem cell transplantation. Study background: Median doses per patient: four to six ipilimumab, under 10 nivolumab. DLBCL patients had primary refractory or relapsed disease. Overall study findings and caveats: Authors suggest TCR repertoire, Treg phenotype and gut microbiota support further study.

The CDR3 loop spans 11 amino acids. CDR1 and CDR2 (germline): DFQATT, SNEGSKA (reference sequence). About this clone: Its antigen remains unknown. The junction departs from the called germline gene at one end, perhaps through a read error. This same CDR3 is encoded by further DNA sequences in the sample.

Patients got 3 mg/kg IV nivolumab weeks 1, 4, 7, 10, then biweekly through week 26. TCRdb's copy holds only in-frame clones and misses some; the assay was immunoSEQ multiplex PCR. The profile shows 15,000 to 20,000 clones, approximately 80% of them singletons. The sequence came from a male donor with diffuse large B-cell lymphoma. Sequenced here: PBMCs, sampled in a trial of ipilimumab plus nivolumab as post-transplant consolidation. The V and J genes are TRBV20-1 and TRBJ2-5, with unresolved D. CDR3 sequence (DNA): TGCAGTGCTAGAGTAGTTGAGACTCAGTACTTC. It codes for CSARVVETQYF.